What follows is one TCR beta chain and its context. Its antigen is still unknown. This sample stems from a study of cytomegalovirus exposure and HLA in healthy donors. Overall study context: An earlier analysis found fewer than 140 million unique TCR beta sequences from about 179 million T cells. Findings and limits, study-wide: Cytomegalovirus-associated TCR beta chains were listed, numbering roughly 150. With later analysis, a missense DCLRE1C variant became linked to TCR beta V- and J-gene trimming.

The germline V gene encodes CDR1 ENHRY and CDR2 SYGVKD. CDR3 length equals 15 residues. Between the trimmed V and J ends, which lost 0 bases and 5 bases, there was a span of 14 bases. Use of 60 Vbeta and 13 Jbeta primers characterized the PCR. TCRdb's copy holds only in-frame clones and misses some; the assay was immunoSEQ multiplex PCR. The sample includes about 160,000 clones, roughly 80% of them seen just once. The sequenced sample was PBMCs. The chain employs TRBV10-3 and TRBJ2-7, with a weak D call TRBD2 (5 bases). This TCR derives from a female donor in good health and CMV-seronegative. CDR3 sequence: CAISESSAGNHEQYF. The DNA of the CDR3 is TGTGCCATCAGTGAGTCGAGCGCGGGTAACCACGAGCAGTACTTC.